The sequence of this T cell receptor (beta chain) was determined in a study of cytomegalovirus exposure and HLA in healthy donors. The PCR used 60 Vbeta and 13 Jbeta primers. Here immunoSEQ multiplex PCR was the method, and the copy in TCRdb shows in-frame clones only, minus some. The data hold some 150,000 clones, with about 79% observed a single time. The V gene end was trimmed by 7 bases and the J gene end by 2 bases; junction bases not matched to a gene: 11. From germline, CDR1 is LNHDA and CDR2 SQIVND (reference sequence). This CDR3 spans 16 amino acids. V and J are TRBV19 and TRBJ2-1; 7 nucleotides line up with TRBD2. The TCR originated in a female donor in good health and CMV-seronegative. Specimen: PBMCs. The CDR3 loop is CASNSPAAGAYNEQFF. CDR3 nucleotide sequence: TGTGCCAGTAACTCCCCGGCGGCGGGGGCCTACAATGAGCAGTTCTTC. Combining the CDR3 with reference TRBV19 and TRBJ2-1 gives the whole variable domain DGGITQSPKYLFRKEGQNVTLSCEQNLNHDAMYWYRQDPGQGLRLIYYSQIVNDFQKGDIAEGYSVSREKKESFPLTVTSAQKNPTAFYLCASNSPAAGAYNEQFFGPGTRLTVL.